This T cell receptor beta chain was obtained from a study of T cells after somatic rescue of genetic block. V was clipped by 3 bases and J by 5 bases, with 16 bases between them. Germline CDR1 and CDR2: LNHDA and SQIVND (reference sequence). The CDR3 runs to 15 residues. Profiled with immunoSEQ multiplex PCR; TCRdb holds only in-frame clones, not every one. The table shows some 67,000 clones, with around 92% occurring only once. Sequences were obtained from peripheral blood mononuclear cells (PBMCs). This TCR came from a middle-aged man. The V gene is TRBV19, the J gene TRBJ2-5; D is possibly TRBD1 or TRBD2 (5 bases each). The CDR3 spells CASSISRELHETQYF. The CDR3 region has the DNA TGTGCCAGTAGTATTAGCAGGGAGTTGCACGAGACCCAGTACTTC.